This T cell receptor (beta chain) was identified during a study of T cell repertoires in cytomegalovirus infection. At the level of the study: Indicated by public TCR beta signatures were CMV infection and matching HLA type.

This clonotype came up a few times. Its target is not known. This CDR3 has 12 amino acids. Germline V gene sequence: CDR1 MGHRA, CDR2 YSYEKL. Trimming stripped 6 bases from V and 6 bases from J, with 12 bases between. In TCRdb, the reads were re-called with MiXCR into one record per CDR3 protein. The sample contains about 400,000 distinct CDR3 sequences, 15% to 20% of which appear only once. Whole-study findings and limits: Ex vivo, HLA-C-restricted CMV-specific TCR beta clonotypes prevailed over the rest of the response. Based on cumulative public TCR beta family frequency, carriers of CMV plus the relevant HLA were identified.

Sequencing input: PBMCs. The origin of this receptor is a human donor in good health (CMV status not recorded). Some clones in this sample may be carry-over from other donors' samples. The gene calls are TRBV4-1 and TRBJ2-7; possibly TRBD2 for D (6 bases). The CDR3 DNA reads as TGCGCCAGCAGTCCACCCGGGGGCGAGCAGTACTTC. This sequence encodes CASSPPGGEQYF.